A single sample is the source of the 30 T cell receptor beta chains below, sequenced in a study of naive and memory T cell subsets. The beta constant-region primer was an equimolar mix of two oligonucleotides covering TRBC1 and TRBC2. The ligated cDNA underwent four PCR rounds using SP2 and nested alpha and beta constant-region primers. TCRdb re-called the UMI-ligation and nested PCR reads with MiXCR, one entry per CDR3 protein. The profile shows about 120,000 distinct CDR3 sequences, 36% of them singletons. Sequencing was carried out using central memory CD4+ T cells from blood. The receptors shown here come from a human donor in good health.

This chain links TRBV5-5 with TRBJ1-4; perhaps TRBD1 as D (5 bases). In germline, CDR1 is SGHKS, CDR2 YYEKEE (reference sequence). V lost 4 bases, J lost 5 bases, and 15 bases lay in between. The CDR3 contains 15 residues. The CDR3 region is CASSLNGGFNEKLFF. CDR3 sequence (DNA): TGTGCCAGCAGCCTCAACGGGGGTTTCAATGAAAAACTGTTTTTT. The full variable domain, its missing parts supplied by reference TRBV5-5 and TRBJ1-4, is DAGVTQSPTHLIKTRGQQVTLRCSPISGHKSVSWYQQVLGQGPQFIFQYYEKEERGRGNFPDRFSARQFPNYSSELNVNALLLGDSALYLCASSLNGGFNEKLFFGSGTQLSVL.

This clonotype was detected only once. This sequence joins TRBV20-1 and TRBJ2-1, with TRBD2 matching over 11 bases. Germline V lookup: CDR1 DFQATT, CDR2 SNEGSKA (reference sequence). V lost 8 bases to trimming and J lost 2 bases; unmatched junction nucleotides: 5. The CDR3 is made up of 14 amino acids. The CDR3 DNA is TGCAGTCGGAAACTAGCGGGGGCCTACAATGAGCAGTTCTTC. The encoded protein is CSRKLAGAYNEQFF.

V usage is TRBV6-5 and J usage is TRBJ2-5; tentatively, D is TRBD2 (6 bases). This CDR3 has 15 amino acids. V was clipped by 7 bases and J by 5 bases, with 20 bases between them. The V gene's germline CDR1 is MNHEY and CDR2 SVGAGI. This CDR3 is CASIGRTGFGETQYF. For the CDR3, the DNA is TGTGCCAGCATTGGGAGGACCGGGTTCGGGGAGACCCAGTACTTC.

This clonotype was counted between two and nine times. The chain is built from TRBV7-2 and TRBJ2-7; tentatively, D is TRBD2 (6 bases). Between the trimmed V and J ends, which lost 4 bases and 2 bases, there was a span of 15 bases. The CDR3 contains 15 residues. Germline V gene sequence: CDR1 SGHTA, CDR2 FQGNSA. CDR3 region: CASSSPGVGTYEQYF. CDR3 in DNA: TGTGCCAGCAGCTCCCCGGGGGTGGGGACCTACGAGCAGTACTTC. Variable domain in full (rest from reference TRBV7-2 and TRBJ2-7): GAGVSQSPSNKVTEKGKDVELRCDPISGHTALYWYRQSLGQGLEFLIYFQGNSAPDKSGLPSDRFSAERTGGSVSTLTIQRTQQEDSAVYLCASSSPGVGTYEQYFGPGTRLTVT.

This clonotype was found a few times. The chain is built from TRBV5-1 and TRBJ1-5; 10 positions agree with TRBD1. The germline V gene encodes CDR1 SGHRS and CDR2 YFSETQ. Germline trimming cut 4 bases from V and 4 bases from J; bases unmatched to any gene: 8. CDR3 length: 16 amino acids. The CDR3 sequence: CASSPAGQGTNQPQHF. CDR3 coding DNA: TGCGCCAGCAGCCCGGCGGGACAGGGGACTAATCAGCCCCAGCATTTT.

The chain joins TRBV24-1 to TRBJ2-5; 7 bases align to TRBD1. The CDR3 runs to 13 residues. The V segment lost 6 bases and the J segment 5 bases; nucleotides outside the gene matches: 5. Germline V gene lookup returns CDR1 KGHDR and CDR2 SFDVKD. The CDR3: CATSTGVVETQYF. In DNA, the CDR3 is TGTGCCACCAGTACAGGGGTGGTGGAGACCCAGTACTTC.

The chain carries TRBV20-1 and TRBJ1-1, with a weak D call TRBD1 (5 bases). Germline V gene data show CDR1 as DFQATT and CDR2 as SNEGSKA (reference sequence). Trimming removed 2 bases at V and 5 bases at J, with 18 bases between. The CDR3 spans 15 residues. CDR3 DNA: TGCAGTGCTAGATTACGGCCCGACAGTTGGACTGAAGCTTTCTTT. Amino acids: CSARLRPDSWTEAFF.

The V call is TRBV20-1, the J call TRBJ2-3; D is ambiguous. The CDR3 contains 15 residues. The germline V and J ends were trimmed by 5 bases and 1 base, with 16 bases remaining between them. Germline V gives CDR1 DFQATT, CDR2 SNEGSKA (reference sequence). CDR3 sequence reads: CSAPNVAGGTDTQYF. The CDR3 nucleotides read TGCAGTGCTCCCAACGTAGCCGGCGGCACAGATACGCAGTATTTT.

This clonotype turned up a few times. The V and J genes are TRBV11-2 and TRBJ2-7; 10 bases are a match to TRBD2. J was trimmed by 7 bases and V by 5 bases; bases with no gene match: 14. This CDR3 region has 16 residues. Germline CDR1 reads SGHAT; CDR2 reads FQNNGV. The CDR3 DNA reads TGTGCCAGCAGCAAGTTAGCGGGAGGCCCACTGGAGGAGCAGTACTTC. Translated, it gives CASSKLAGGPLEEQYF.

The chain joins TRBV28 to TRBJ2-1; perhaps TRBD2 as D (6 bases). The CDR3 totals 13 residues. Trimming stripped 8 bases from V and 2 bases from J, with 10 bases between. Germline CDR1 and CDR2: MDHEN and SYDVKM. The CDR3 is CASWGVPYNEQFF. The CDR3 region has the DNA TGTGCCAGCTGGGGGGTGCCCTACAATGAGCAGTTCTTC. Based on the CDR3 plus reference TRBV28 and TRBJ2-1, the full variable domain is DVKVTQSSRYLVKRTGEKVFLECVQDMDHENMFWYRQDPGLGLRLIYFSYDVKMKEKGDIPEGYSVSREKKERFSLILESASTNQTSMYLCASWGVPYNEQFFGPGTRLTVL.

The CDR3 protein is CAWSEQDYTEAFF. As DNA, the CDR3 is TGTGCCTGGAGTGAACAGGATTACACTGAAGCTTTCTTT. The chain is built from TRBV30 and TRBJ1-1; maybe TRBD1 (5 bases). Per the germline V gene, CDR1 is GTSNPN and CDR2 is SVGIG (reference sequence). The CDR3 covers 13 residues. V was cut by 1 base and J by 3 bases, with 9 bases left in between.

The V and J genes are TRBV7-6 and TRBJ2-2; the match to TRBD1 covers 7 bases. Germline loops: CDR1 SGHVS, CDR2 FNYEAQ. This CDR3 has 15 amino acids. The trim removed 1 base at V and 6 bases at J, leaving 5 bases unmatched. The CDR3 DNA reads TGTGCCAGCAGCTTAGATCTACAGGGGTCCGGGGAGCTGTTTTTT. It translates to CASSLDLQGSGELFF.

CDR3 DNA sequence: TGTGCCAGCAGCAACAGAGGGGATTACAATGAGCAGTTCTTC. It yields the protein CASSNRGDYNEQFF. This sequence joins TRBV7-2 and TRBJ2-1; D assignment may be TRBD1 or TRBD2 (5 bases each). CDR1 is SGHTA and CDR2 is FQGNSA in the germline V gene. V was trimmed by 5 bases and J by 4 bases, leaving 12 bases between them. The CDR3 is 14 residues long.

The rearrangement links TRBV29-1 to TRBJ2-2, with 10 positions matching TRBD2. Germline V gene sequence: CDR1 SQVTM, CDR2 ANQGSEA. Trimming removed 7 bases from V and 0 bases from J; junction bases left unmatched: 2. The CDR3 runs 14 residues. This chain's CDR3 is CSALAGTNTGELFF. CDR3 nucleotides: TGCAGCGCACTAGCGGGAACGAACACCGGGGAGCTGTTTTTT.

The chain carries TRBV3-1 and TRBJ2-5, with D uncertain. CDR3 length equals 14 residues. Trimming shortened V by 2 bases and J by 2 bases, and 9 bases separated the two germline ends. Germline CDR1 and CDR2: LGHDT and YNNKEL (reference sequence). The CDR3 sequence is CASSQLIGQETQYF. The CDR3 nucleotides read TGTGCCAGCAGCCAACTAATAGGACAAGAGACCCAGTACTTC.

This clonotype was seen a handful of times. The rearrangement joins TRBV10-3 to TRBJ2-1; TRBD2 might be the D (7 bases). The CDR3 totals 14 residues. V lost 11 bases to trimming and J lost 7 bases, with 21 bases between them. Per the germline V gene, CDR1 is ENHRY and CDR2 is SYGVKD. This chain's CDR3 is CAVGGGLLVNEQFF. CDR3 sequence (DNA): TGTGCCGTTGGGGGGGGGCTTCTTGTTAATGAGCAGTTCTTC.

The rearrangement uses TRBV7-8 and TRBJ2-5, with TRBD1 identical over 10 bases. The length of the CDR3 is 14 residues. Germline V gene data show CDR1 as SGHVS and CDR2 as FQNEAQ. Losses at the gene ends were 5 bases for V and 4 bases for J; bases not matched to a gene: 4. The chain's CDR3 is CASSKWDRGETQYF. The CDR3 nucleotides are TGTGCCAGCAGCAAATGGGACAGGGGAGAGACCCAGTACTTC.

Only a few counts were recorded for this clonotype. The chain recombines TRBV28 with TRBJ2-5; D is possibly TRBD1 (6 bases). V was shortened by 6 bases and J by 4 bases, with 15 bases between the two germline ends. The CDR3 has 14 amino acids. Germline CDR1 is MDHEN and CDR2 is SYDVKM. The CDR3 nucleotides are TGTGCCAGCAGCTCGGACAGTTGGGGAGAGACCCAGTACTTC. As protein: CASSSDSWGETQYF.

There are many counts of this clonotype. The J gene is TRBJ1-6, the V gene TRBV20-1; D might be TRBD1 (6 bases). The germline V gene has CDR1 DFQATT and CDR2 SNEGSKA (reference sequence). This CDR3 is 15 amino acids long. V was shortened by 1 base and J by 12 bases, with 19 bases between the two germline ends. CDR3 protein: CSARVPGDGAGPLHF. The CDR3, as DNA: TGCAGTGCTAGAGTCCCAGGGGACGGGGCGGGACCCCTCCACTTT.

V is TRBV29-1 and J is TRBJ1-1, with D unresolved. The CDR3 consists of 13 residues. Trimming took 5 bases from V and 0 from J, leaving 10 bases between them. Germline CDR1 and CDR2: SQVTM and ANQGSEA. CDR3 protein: CSVMRPLNTEAFF. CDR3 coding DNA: TGCAGCGTTATGAGGCCTTTGAACACTGAAGCTTTCTTT.

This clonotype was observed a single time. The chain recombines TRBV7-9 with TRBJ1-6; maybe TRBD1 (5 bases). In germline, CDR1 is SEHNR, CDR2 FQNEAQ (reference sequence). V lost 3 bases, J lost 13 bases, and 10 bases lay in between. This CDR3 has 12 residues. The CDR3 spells CASSFARDPLHF. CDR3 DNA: TGTGCCAGCAGCTTTGCCCGGGACCCCCTCCACTTT.

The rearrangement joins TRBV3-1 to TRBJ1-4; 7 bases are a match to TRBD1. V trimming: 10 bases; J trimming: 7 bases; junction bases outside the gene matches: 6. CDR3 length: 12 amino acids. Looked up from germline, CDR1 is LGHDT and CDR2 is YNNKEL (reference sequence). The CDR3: CATSDRVEKLFF. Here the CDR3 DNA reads TGTGCCACCTCTGACAGGGTTGAAAAACTGTTTTTT.

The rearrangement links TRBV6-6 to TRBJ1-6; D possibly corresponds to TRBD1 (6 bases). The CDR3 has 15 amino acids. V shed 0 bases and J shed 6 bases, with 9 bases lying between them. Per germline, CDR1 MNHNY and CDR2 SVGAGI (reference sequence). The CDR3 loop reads CASSYSDRINSPLHF. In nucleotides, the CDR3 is TGTGCCAGCAGTTACTCGGACAGAATTAATTCACCCCTCCACTTT.

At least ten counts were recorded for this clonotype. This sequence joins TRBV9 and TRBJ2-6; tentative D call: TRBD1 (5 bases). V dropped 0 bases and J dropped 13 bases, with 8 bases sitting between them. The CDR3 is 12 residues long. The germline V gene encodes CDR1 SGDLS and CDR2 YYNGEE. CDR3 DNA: TGTGCCAGCAGCGTAGGAAGACAGGTCCTGACTTTC. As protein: CASSVGRQVLTF.

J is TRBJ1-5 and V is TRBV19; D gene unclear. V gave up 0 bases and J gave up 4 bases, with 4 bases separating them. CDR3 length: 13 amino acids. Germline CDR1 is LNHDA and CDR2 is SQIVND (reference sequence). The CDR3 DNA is TGTGCCAGTAGTATAGACGCTAATCAGCCCCAGCATTTT. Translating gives CASSIDANQPQHF. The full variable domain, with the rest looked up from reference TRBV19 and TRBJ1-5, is DGGITQSPKYLFRKEGQNVTLSCEQNLNHDAMYWYRQDPGQGLRLIYYSQIVNDFQKGDIAEGYSVSREKKESFPLTVTSAQKNPTAFYLCASSIDANQPQHFGDGTRLSIL.

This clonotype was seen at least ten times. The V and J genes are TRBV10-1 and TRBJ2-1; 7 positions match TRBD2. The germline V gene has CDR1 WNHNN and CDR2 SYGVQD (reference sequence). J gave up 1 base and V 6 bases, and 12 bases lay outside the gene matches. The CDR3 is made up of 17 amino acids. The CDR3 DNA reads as TGCGCCAGCAGCGGGGCGGGGGTCGGGATGTCCTACAATGAGCAGTTCTTC. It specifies CASSGAGVGMSYNEQFF.

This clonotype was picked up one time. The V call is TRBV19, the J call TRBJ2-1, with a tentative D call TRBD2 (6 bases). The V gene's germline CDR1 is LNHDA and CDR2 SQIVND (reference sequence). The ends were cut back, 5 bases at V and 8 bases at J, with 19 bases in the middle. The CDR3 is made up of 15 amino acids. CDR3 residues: CASSSTSYPTDEQFF. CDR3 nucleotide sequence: TGTGCCAGTAGTTCGACTAGTTACCCAACCGATGAGCAGTTCTTC.

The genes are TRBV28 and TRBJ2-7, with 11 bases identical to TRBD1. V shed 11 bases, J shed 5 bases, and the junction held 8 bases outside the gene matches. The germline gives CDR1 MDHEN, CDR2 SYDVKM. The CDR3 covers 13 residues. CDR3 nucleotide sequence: TGTGCCCACATGGACAGGGGGCTCAACGAGCAGTACTTC. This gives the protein CAHMDRGLNEQYF.

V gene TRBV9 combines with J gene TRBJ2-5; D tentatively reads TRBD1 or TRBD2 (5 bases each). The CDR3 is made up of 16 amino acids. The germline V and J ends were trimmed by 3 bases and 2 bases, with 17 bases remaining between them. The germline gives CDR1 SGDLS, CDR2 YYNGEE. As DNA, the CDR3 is TGTGCCAGCAGCGCCGATCGGGGCAGAGAACAAGAGACCCAGTACTTC. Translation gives CASSADRGREQETQYF.

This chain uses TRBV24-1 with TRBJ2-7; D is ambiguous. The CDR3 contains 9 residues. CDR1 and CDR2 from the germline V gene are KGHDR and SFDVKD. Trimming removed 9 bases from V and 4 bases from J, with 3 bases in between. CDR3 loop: CATQYEQYF. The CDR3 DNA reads TGTGCCACCCAATACGAGCAGTACTTC.